Included here is one TCR beta chain sequence, with context. The target of this receptor is not known. Base quality data are lacking; no much larger clone is found one base away. The data were obtained in a study of shared clonotypes between healthy human individuals (dated by TCRdb to 2018 to 2021). As for the study more broadly: The cohort included a few men and two women between 18 and 49 years of age. For each donor, CD4 naive and CD4 memory were each run on three plates, CD8 naive on two plates, and CD8 memory on one plate. Blood TCR repertoires of several healthy adults were deeply sequenced to estimate repertoire size and the extent of clonotype sharing between individuals. Leukapheresis yielded between about 0.9 and 9 billion PBMCs per donor. To increase sequencing depth and limit assay-specific biases, TCR repertoire library preparation and sequencing were carried out by different laboratories using diverse techniques. Beyond this particular receptor, the publication reports: Higher generation probabilities were observed for clonotypes shared by all four sorted-subset donors than for non-shared clonotypes. The small number of donors limited the genetic and exposure-history diversity represented. Even with the large sequencing depth, rarefaction of the sorted-subset datasets indicated that sequencing was incomplete. Pairwise subsampling led to the expectation that sequencing depth would affect the degree of clonotype sharing among donors. Across a few donors, about 4.5% of naive CD4, 3.5% of naive CD8, approximately 2.5% of memory CD4, and 0.4% of memory CD8 clonotypes were shared. Sampling was restricted to blood, and TCR repertoires in tissue are likely to differ from TCR repertoires in blood. Larger estimated clonotype richness was generally found for naive subsets than for memory subsets.

TCR CDR3 regions were amplified from genomic DNA by multiplex PCR using the deep immunoSEQ assay. Extracted genomic DNA from each cell subset was distributed evenly across all wells of several immunoSEQ 96-well plates, and each plate was treated as a replicate. Each replicate PCR for sorted subsets received about 200 ng genomic DNA, equal to roughly 29,000 T cell genomes. Purified libraries were measured with a Qubit 3.0 fluorometer, size-checked on a Bioanalyzer 2100, and measured again with the KAPA Library Quantification kit. Every immunoSEQ 96-well plate was sequenced on a separate single-read 150-cycle Illumina NextSeq 550 flow cell. Per the authors' processing: Because the immunoSEQ output included only junctional sequences and no quality scores, the filtering could not be the same as the filtering used for full-length reads. To assign V/J genes and CDR3, sequences were annotated against IMGT germline references using PyIR, a Python wrapper for IgBLAST v1.9. Reads with weak V/J assignments (E-value above 1e-6), missing CDR3, stop codons, out-of-frame junctions, or ambiguous translated residues were removed. V3J clonotypes were defined as sequences sharing an identical inferred V gene, J gene, and CDR3 amino acid sequence. The percentage overlap between two repertoires was calculated by dividing the number of shared unique clonotypes by the size of the smaller repertoire. Three approaches were used to assess repertoire richness: RTK rarefaction, the Chao1 estimator, and Recon v2.1 estimates of unobserved clonotypes. Generation probabilities for all TCRbeta clonotypes obtained by the gDNA method from several donors were computed using OLGA. Not all clones reach the TCRdb copy of this immuneACCESS table, which keeps in-frame sequences only. Checked studies attribute under half of the gap to unresolved V genes and leave the rest unexplained. That table is the source of V, J and clone size, and D and trimming were worked out from the DNA. This sample holds about 2.3 million clones; 80% to 95% were observed only once. Roughly 0.34% of the sample lies in the top ten.

The donors were healthy, HIV-negative adults with no recently reported acute infections or vaccinations. Only Caucasian adults living in Nashville, Tennessee, USA were represented among the donors. CD4+ T cells were enriched by magnetic negative selection; naive cells were then positively selected on CD45RA, and the negative fraction formed the memory subset. Blood was obtained by leukapheresis, after which PBMCs were separated by Ficoll-Histopaque density gradient centrifugation and cryopreserved in liquid nitrogen vapor phase. Analytical flow cytometry was used to check the purity and quantity of every magnetically sorted T cell population. Genomic DNA was isolated from each sorted fraction and quantified by UV absorbance on a Nanodrop 2000c. The sample consisted of naive CD4+ T cells from PBMCs. Taken with the paper, the label for cell subset or site translates to: CD45RA+ positively selected. The TCR was taken from a man younger than 35 in good health. Some clones in this sample may be carry-over from other donors' samples.

The nucleotides read TGTGCCAGTAGAGGACTTATCAAAAACATTCAGTACTTC. This sequence encodes CASRGLIKNIQYF. The chain employs TRBV6-5 and TRBJ2-4; the best D guess is TRBD2, with 5 bases matching. The CDR3, cysteine through phenylalanine, is 13 amino acids long. Just the 39-base CDR3 DNA is kept, in frame starting at base 1. V and J lose 9 bases and 3 bases, and a span of 12 bases separates them. As encoded in the germline V gene, CDR1 is MNHEY while CDR2 is SVGAGI.